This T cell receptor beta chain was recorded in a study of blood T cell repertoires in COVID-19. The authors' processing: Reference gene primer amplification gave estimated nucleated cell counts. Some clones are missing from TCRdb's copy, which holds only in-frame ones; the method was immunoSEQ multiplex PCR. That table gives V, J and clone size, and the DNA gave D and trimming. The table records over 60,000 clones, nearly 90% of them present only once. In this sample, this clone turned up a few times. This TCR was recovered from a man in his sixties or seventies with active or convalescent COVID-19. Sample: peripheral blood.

The CDR3 DNA sequence: TGTGCCAGCAGCCAAAGCCGACAGGGGGCGGTGAACACTGAAGCTTTCTTT. Its translation is CASSQSRQGAVNTEAFF. The rearrangement links TRBV3-1 (or the pseudogene TRBV3-2) to TRBJ1-1; 10 bases match TRBD1. In germline, CDR1 is LGHDT, CDR2 YNNKEL (reference sequence). The V and J ends lost 2 bases and 0 bases, in that order; junction bases with no gene match: 6. This CDR3 is 17 amino acids long.